This entry features one T cell receptor (beta chain) sequence. Original handling: Estimates of nucleated cell counts were drawn from the amplification of reference gene primers. Some clones are missing from TCRdb's copy, which holds only in-frame ones; the method was immunoSEQ multiplex PCR. That table gives V, J and clone size, and the DNA gave D and trimming. This sample has 350,000 or so clones, with around 91% found just once. This sample is part of a study of blood T cell repertoires in COVID-19. As for the study in general: Samples came from the United States, Italy and Spain, spanning acute and convalescent COVID-19. PBMCs, B-cell-depleted T cells, or T cells were the source of the cDNA or gDNA that made up the material.

Unmatched junction bases numbered 3, after V lost 7 bases and J lost 1 base. This CDR3 is built from 13 residues. The V gene's germline CDR1 is SNHLY and CDR2 FYNNEI. The sequenced sample consisted of peripheral blood. The clonotype comes from a man aged 18-30 years with active or convalescent COVID-19. The chain couples TRBV2 to TRBJ1-1, with 7 bases lining up with TRBD1. CDR3 residues: CASIQGWNTEAFF. CDR3 DNA sequence: TGTGCCAGCATACAGGGGTGGAACACTGAAGCTTTCTTT.